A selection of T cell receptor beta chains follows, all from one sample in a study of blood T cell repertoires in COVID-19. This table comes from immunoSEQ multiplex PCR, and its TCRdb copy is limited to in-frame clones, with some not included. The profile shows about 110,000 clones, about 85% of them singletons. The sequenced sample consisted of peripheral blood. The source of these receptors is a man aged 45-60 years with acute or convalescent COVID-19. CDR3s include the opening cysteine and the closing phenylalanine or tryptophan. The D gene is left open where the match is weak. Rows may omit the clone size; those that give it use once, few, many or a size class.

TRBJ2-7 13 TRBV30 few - CAWKVDTPYEQYF TGTGCCTGGAAGGTCGACACACCCTACGAGCAGTACTTC
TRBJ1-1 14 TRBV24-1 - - CATSDSQGVTEAFF TGTGCCACCAGTGATTCCCAGGGCGTCACTGAAGCTTTCTTT
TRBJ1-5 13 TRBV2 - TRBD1 CASLGQGGQPQHF TGTGCCAGCTTAGGACAGGGCGGTCAGCCCCAGCATTTT
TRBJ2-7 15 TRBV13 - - CASSPSYRPIDEQYF TGTGCCAGCAGCCCCTCCTACAGGCCCATCGACGAGCAGTACTTC
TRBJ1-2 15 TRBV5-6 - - CASSLGGFPAGGYTF TGTGCCAGCAGCTTGGGAGGGTTCCCCGCGGGCGGCTACACCTTC
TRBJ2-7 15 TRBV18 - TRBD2 CASSPLAGGDYEQYF TGTGCCAGCTCCCCCTTAGCGGGAGGAGACTACGAGCAGTACTTC
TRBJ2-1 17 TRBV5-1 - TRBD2 CASSLSRGTSEDNEQFF TGCGCCAGCAGCTTATCACGGGGGACTAGCGAAGACAATGAGCAGTTCTTC
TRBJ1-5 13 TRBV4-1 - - CASSQADNQPQHF TGCGCCAGCAGCCAGGCCGACAATCAGCCCCAGCATTTT
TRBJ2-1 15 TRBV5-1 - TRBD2 CASSWGLVGSSGQFF TGCGCCAGCAGCTGGGGACTAGTTGGTTCAAGTGGCCAGTTCTTC
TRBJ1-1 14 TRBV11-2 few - CASSLYSGDTEAFF TGTGCCAGCAGCTTATACTCGGGGGACACTGAAGCTTTCTTT
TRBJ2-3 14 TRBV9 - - CASSVQTSPDTQYF TGTGCCAGCAGCGTACAAACTAGTCCAGATACGCAGTATTTT
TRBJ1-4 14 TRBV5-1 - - CASSPQGYNEKLFF TGCGCCAGCAGCCCACAGGGATATAATGAAAAACTGTTTTTT
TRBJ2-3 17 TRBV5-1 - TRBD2 CASSLSKLAGRTDTQYF TGCGCCAGCAGCTTGTCAAAACTAGCGGGTCGCACAGATACGCAGTATTTT
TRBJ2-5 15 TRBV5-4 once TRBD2 CASSLGSGSMETQYF TGTGCCAGCAGCTTGGGTAGCGGGAGTATGGAGACCCAGTACTTC
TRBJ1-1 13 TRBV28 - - CASSKGASRRAFF TGTGCCAGCAGTAAAGGAGCCTCACGGCGAGCTTTCTTT
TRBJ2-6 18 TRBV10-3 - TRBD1 CAISDGDRESSGANVLTF TGTGCCATCAGTGATGGGGACAGGGAAAGCTCCGGGGCCAACGTCCTGACTTTC
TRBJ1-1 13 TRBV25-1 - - CASSEQENTEAFF TGTGCCAGCAGTGAACAGGAGAACACTGAAGCTTTCTTT
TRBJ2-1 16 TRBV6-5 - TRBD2 CASSYRAQREGNEQFF TGTGCCAGCAGTTACCGGGCGCAACGGGAGGGCAATGAGCAGTTCTTC
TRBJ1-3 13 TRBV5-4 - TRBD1 CASSFGGQDTIYF TGTGCCAGCAGCTTCGGGGGACAGGACACCATATATTTT
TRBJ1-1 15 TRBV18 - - CASSPSKRGNTEAFF TGTGCCAGCTCACCCTCGAAAAGGGGAAACACTGAAGCTTTCTTT
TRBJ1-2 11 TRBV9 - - CASSADYGYTF TGTGCCAGCAGCGCCGACTATGGCTACACCTTC
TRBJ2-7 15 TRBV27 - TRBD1 CASSLRQGAFYEQYF TGTGCCAGCAGTTTACGACAGGGGGCTTTCTACGAGCAGTACTTC
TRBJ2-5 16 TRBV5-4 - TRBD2 CASSHPGLARQETQYF TGTGCCAGCAGCCATCCGGGACTAGCGCGACAAGAGACCCAGTACTTC
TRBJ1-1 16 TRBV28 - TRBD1 CASRTGGASLGTEAFF TGTGCCAGTCGGACAGGGGGCGCCTCTCTGGGCACTGAAGCTTTCTTT
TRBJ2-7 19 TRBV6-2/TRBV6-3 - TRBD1 CASSYTQGAGEVRSYEQYF TGTGCCAGCAGTTATACCCAGGGGGCGGGCGAGGTCCGGTCCTACGAGCAGTACTTC
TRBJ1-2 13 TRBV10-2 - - CASNVAGSYGYTF TGCGCCAGTAACGTAGCAGGGTCCTATGGCTACACCTTC
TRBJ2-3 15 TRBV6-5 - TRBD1 CASRAGTGGTDTQYF TGTGCCAGCAGGGCCGGGACAGGGGGCACAGATACGCAGTATTTT
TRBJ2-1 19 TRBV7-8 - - CASSLALRVGRASYNEQFF TGTGCCAGCAGCTTAGCGCTAAGGGTAGGGAGAGCATCCTACAATGAGCAGTTCTTC
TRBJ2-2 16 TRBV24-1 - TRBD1 CATSETGALNTGELFF TGTGCCACCAGTGAAACAGGGGCCTTGAACACCGGGGAGCTGTTTTTT